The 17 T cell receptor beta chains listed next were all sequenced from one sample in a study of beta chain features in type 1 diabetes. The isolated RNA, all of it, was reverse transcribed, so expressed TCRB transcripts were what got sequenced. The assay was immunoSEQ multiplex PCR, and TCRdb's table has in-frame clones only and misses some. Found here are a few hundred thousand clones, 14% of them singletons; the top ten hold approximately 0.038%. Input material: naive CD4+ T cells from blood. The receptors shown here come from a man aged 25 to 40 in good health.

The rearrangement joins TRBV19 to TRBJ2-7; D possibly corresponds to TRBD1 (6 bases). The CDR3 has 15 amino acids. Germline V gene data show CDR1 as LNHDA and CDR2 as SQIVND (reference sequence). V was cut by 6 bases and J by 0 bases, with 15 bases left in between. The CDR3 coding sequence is TGTGCCAGTAGCAACGTAGGCAGGGGCTCCTACGAGCAGTACTTC. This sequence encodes CASSNVGRGSYEQYF.

The CDR3 protein is CASSLKTGGPGETQYF. The DNA for the CDR3 is TGTGCCAGCAGCTTAAAAACGGGAGGGCCTGGGGAGACCCAGTACTTC. The J gene is TRBJ2-5, the V gene TRBV7-9; 8 bases are a match to TRBD2. The CDR3 length is 16 residues. J gave up 5 bases and V 2 bases, and 10 bases lay outside the gene matches. CDR1 is SEHNR, CDR2 FQNEAQ, per germline (reference sequence).

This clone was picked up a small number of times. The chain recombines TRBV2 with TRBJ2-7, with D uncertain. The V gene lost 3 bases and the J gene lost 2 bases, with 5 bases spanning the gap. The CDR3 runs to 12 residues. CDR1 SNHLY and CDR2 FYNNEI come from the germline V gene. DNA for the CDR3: TGTGCCAGCAGTGAGTTGGCCTACGAGCAGTACGTC. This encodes CASSELAYEQYV.

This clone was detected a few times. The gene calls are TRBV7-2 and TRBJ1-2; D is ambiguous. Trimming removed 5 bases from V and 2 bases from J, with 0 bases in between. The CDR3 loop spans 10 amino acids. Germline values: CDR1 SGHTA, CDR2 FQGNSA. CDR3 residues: CASSNYGYTF. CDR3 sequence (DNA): TGTGCCAGCAGCAACTATGGCTACACCTTC.

The CDR3 DNA reads as TGTGCCAGCAGCGTAGGTGCAGGGAAATCAGAGACCCAGTACTTC. Protein sequence: CASSVGAGKSETQYF. The chain couples TRBV9 to TRBJ2-5, with D possibly TRBD1 on 5 matching bases. Trimming took off 0 bases at V and 4 bases at J, with 13 bases between the two ends. Germline V CDR1 and CDR2: SGDLS, YYNGEE. There are 15 residues in the CDR3.

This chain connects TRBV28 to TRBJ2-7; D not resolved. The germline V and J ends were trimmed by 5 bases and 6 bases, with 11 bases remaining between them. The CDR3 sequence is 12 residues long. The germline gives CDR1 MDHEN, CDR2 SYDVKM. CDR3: CASSTLPGEQYV. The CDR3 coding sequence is TGTGCCAGCAGTACCCTCCCGGGCGAGCAGTACGTC.

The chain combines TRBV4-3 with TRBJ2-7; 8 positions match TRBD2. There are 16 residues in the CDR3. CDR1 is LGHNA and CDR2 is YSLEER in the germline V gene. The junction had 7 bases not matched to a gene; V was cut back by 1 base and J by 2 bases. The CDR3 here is CASSQGVAGMPYEQYF. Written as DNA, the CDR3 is TGCGCCAGCAGCCAAGGGGTAGCGGGGATGCCCTACGAGCAGTACTTC.

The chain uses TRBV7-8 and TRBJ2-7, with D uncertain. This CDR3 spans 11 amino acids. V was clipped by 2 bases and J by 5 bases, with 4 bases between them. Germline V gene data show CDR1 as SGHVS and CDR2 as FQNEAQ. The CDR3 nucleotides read TGTGCCAGCAGCTTACGGGACGAGCAGTACGTC. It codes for CASSLRDEQYV.

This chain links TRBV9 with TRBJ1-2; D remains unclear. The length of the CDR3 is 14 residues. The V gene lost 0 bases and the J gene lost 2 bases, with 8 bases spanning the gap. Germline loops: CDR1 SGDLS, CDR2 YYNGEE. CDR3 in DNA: TGTGCCAGCAGCGTAGCTACTTTCAACTATGGCTACACCTTC. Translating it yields CASSVATFNYGYTF. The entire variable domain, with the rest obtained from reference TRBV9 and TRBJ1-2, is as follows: DSGVTQTPKHLITATGQRVTLRCSPRSGDLSVYWYQQSLDQGLQFLIQYYNGEERAKGNILERFSAQQFPDLHSELNLSSLELGDSALYFCASSVATFNYGYTFGSGTRLTVV.

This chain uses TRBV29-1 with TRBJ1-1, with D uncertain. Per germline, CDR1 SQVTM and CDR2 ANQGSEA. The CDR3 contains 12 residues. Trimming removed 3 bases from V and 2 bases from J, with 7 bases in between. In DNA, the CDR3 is TGCAGCGTTGACAGTATTAACACTGAAGCTTTCTTT. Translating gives CSVDSINTEAFF.

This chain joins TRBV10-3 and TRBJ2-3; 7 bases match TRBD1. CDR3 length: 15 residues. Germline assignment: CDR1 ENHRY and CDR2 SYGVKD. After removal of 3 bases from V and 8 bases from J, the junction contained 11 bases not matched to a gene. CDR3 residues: CAISEDRAQRGTQYF. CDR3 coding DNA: TGTGCCATCAGTGAAGACAGGGCCCAACGAGGTACGCAGTATTTT.

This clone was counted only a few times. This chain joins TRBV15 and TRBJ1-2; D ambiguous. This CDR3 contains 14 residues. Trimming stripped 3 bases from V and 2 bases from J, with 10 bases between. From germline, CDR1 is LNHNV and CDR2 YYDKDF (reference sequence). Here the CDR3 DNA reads TGTGCCACCAGCAGCCTGCGAGACAACTATGGCTACACCTTC. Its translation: CATSSLRDNYGYTF. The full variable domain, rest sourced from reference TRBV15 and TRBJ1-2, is DAMVIQNPRYQVTQFGKPVTLSCSQTLNHNVMYWYQQKSSQAPKLLFHYYDKDFNNEADTPDNFQSRRPNTSFCFLDIRSPGLGDTAMYLCATSSLRDNYGYTFGSGTRLTVV.

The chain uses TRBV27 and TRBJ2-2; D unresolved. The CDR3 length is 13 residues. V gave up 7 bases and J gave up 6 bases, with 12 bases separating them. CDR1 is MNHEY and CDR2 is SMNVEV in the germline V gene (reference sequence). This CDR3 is CASTPRLAGELFF. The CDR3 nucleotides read TGTGCCAGCACCCCCCGTCTGGCCGGGGAGCTGTTTTTT.

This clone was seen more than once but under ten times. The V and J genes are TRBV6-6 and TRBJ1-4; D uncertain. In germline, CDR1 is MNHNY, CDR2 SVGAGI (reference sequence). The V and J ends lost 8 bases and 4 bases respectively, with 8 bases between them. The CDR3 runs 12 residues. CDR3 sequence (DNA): TGTGCCAGCCAACAGTATAATGAAAAACTGTTTTTT. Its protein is CASQQYNEKLFF.

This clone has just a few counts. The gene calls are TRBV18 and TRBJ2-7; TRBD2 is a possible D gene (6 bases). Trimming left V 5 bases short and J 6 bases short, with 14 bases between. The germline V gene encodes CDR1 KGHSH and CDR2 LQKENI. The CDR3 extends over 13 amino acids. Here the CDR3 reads CASSTLGGSEQYV. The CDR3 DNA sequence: TGTGCCAGCTCAACCTTGGGGGGTTCCGAGCAGTACGTC.

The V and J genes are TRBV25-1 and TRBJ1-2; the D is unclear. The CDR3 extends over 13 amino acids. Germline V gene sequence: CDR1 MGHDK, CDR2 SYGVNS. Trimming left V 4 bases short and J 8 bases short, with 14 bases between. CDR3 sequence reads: CASSGHEGRGYTF. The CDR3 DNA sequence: TGTGCCAGCAGTGGCCACGAAGGTAGAGGCTACACCTTC.

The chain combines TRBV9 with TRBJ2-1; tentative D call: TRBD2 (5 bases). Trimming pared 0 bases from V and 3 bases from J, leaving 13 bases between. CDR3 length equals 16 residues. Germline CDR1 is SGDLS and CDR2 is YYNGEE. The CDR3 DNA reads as TGTGCCAGCAGCGTAGGACTATCTAAGGACTACAATGAGCAGTTCTTC. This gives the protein CASSVGLSKDYNEQFF.